What follows is one T cell receptor beta chain and its context. This record comes from a study of T cell responses to AZD1222 COVID-19 vaccine. The repertoire was sequenced with immunoSEQ multiplex PCR; TCRdb's copy has only in-frame clones and lacks some. The data contain some 170,000 clones, approximately 95% of them singletons. The V and J ends lost 6 bases and 4 bases respectively, with 12 bases between them. This CDR3 has 13 amino acids. Specimen: peripheral blood, collected 28 days after the second dose of the MenACWY control vaccine. The source of this sequence is an adult who received the MenACWY meningococcal vaccine as a control. The chain combines TRBV12-3 or TRBV12-4 with TRBJ1-1, with D uncertain. This chain's CDR3 is CASSFAGITEAFF. The CDR3 nucleotides are TGTGCCAGCAGCTTCGCGGGTATCACTGAAGCTTTCTTT.